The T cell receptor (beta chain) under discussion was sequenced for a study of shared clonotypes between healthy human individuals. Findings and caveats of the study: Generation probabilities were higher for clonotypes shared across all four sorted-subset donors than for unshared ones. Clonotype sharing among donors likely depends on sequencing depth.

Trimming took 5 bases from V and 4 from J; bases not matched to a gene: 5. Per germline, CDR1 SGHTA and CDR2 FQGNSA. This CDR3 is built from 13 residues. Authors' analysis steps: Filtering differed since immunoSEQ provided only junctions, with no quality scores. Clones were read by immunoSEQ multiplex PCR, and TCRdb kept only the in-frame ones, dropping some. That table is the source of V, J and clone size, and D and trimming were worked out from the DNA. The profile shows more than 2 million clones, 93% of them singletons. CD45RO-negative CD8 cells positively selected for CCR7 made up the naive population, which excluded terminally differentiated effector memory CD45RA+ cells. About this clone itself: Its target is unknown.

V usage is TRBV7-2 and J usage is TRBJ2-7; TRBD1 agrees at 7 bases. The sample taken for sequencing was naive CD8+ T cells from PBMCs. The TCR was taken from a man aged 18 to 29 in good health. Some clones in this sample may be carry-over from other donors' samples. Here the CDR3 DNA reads TGTGCCAGCAGCGGGGGACAGTGGTACGAGCAGTACTTC. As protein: CASSGGQWYEQYF.